This T cell receptor (beta chain) was sequenced during a study of CD8 T cells in Susac syndrome. Study results and limitations: As the study acknowledged, the number of individuals who were part of its TCR sequencing and HLA analysis was relatively small.

RNA totalling about 0.5 to 1 ug underwent reverse transcription with random hexamers. It was immunoSEQ multiplex PCR that amplified TCR beta CDR3 across 54 Vbeta and 13 Jbeta. In TCRdb, the immunoSEQ multiplex PCR reads were re-called with MiXCR into one record per CDR3 protein. The data show just over 150,000 distinct CDR3 sequences, with approximately 95% seen just once and 0.16% held by the top ten. The CD8+ and CD4+ T cells were negatively isolated, with the TEMRA cells enriched by FACS. About this clonotype itself: Its specificity is not known.

Germline lookup yields CDR1 SGHNT and CDR2 YYREEE (reference sequence). The CDR3 contains 17 residues. V lost 2 bases and J lost 0; bases outside the gene matches: 7. This TCR derives from a human donor with Susac syndrome. The specimen was CD4+ T cells from PBMCs. The rearrangement links TRBV5-4 to TRBJ2-4; 8 bases line up with TRBD1. The CDR3 sequence: CASSFRGQGLAKNIQYF. CDR3 sequence (DNA): TGTGCCAGCAGCTTTCGTGGACAGGGCCTAGCCAAAAACATTCAGTACTTC.